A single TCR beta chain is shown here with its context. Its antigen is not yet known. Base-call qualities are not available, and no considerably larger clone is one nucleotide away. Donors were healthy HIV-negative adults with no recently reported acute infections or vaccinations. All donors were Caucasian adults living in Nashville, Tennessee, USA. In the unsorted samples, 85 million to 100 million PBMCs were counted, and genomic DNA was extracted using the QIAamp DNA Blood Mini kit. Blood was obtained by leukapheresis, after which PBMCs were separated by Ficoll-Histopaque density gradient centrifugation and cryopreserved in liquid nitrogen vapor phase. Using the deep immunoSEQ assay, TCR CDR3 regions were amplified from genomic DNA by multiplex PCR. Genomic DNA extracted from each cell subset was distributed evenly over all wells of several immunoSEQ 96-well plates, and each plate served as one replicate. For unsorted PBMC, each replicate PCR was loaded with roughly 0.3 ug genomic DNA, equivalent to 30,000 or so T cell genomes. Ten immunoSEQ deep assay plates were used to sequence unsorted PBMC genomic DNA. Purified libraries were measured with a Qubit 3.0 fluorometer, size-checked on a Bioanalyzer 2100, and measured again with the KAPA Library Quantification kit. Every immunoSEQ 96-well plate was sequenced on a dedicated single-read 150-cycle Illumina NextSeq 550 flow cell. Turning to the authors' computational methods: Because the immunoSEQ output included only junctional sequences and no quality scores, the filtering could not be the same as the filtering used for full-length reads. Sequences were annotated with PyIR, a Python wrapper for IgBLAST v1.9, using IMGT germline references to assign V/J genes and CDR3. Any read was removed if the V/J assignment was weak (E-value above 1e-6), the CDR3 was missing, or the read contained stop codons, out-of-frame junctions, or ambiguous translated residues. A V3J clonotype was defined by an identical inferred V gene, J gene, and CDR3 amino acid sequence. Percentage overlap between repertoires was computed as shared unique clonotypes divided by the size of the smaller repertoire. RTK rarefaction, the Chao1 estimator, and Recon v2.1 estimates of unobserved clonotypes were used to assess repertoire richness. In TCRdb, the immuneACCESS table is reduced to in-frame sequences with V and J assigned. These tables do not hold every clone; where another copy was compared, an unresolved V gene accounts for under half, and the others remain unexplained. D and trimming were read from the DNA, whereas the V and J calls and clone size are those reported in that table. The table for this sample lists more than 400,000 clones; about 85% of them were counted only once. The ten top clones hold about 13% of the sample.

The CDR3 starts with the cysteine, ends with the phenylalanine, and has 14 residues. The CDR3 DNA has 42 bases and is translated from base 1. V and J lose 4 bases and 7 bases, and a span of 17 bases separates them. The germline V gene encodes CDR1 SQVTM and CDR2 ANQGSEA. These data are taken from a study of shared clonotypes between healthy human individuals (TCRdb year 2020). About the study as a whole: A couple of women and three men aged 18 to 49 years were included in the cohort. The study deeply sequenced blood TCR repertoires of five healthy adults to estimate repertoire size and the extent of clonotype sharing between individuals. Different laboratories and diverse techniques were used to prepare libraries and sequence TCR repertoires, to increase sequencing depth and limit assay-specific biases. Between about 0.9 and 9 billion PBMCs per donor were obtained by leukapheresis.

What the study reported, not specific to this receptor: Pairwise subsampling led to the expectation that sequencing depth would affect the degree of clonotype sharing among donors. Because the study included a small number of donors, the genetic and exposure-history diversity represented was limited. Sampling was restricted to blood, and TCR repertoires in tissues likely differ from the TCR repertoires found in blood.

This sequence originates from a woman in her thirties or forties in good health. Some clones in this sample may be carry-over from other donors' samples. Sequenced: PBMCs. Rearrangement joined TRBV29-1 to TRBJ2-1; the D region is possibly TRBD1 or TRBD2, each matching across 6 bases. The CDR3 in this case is CSVASGAVLNEQFF. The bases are TGCAGCGTTGCCTCGGGGGCGGTATTGAATGAGCAGTTCTTC.